This TCR beta chain was sequenced in a study of blood T cell repertoires in COVID-19. Study at large: There were acute and convalescent COVID-19 samples, and they came from the United States, Italy and Spain. The cDNA or gDNA used as material had been derived from T cells, B-cell-depleted T cells, or PBMCs.

In the original processing: Scientists estimated how many nucleated cells there were by amplifying reference gene primers. Some clones are missing from TCRdb's copy, which holds only in-frame ones; the method was immunoSEQ multiplex PCR. D and trimming come from the DNA, and the V and J calls and clone size come from that table. The sample lists about 280,000 clones; about nine tenths were seen once. The V and J ends lost 8 bases and 8 bases respectively, with 12 bases between them. CDR3 length: 12 residues. CDR1 is MNHEY and CDR2 is SVGAGI in the germline V gene. Material: peripheral blood. This receptor was obtained from a man over 45 with acute or convalescent COVID-19. This chain connects TRBV6-5 to TRBJ1-4; TRBD1 might be the D (5 bases). The DNA for the CDR3 is TGTGCCAGCCGAAGGGGCGGAGAAAAACTGTTTTTT. It translates to CASRRGGEKLFF.